This record covers a single TCR beta chain. The data belong to a study of blood T cell repertoires in COVID-19. Study summary: Samples came from the United States, Italy and Spain, spanning acute and convalescent COVID-19.

Only in-frame clones appear in the TCRdb table, and some are missing; sequencing was by immunoSEQ multiplex PCR. This table has more than 250,000 clones, approximately 85% appearing once. V was clipped by 6 bases and J by 6 bases, with 15 bases between them. Per the germline V gene, CDR1 is MNHEY and CDR2 is SMNVEV (reference sequence). The CDR3 is 13 amino acids. This sequence was found in a human donor in a cohort sampled during active COVID-19. The sequencing sample was made of peripheral blood. The chain is built from TRBV27 and TRBJ2-7, with D perhaps matching TRBD2 (7 bases). The CDR3 here is CASSEFGGREQYF. Here the CDR3 DNA reads TGTGCCAGCAGCGAATTCGGGGGGCGCGAGCAGTACTTC.